Following are 24 T cell receptor beta chains from one sample sequenced in a study of T-cell reconstitution after alpha-beta-depleted transplantation in children. Unique molecular identifiers were incorporated into the prepared TCRbeta library. TCRdb re-derived calls from the PCR reads in MiXCR, one entry per CDR3 protein. The sample has around 530,000 distinct CDR3 sequences, approximately 29% seen once. The material sequenced was PBMCs from the stem cell graft donor, taken from the stem cell graft. The receptors derive from a human donor who donated a stem cell graft to a child with aplastic anemia.

The table lists this clonotype with a few counts. The chain uses TRBV7-2 and TRBJ1-6; D is unclear. V lost 2 bases to trimming and J lost 8 bases, with 7 bases between them. The CDR3 is made up of 13 amino acids. Germline lookup yields CDR1 SGHTA and CDR2 FQGNSA. The CDR3 nucleotides read TGTGCCAGCAGCTTAAGAAGTGATTCACCCCTCCACTTT. Its protein product is CASSLRSDSPLHF.

The chain joins TRBV29-1 to TRBJ2-7, with 10 bases matching TRBD2. V lost 4 bases, J lost 7 bases, and 10 bases stayed unmatched. The CDR3 runs to 14 residues. Germline assignment: CDR1 SQVTM and CDR2 ANQGSEA. In DNA form, the CDR3 reads TGCAGCGTTGGGCCTAGCGGGAGAGGATGGGAGCAGTACTTC. It yields the protein CSVGPSGRGWEQYF.

The CDR3 region has the DNA TGTGCCAGCAGCCCGCAGGGACAGGGGTCCACTGAAGCTTTCTTT. Translating gives CASSPQGQGSTEAFF. V usage is TRBV7-3 and J usage is TRBJ1-1, with TRBD1 identical over 10 bases. Per the germline V gene, CDR1 is SGHTA and CDR2 is FQGTGA. CDR3 length: 15 amino acids. V shed 5 bases and J 4 bases; nucleotides not matched to a gene: 7.

This clonotype was recorded many times. This sequence joins TRBV20-1 and TRBJ2-3; 7 nucleotides agree with TRBD2. V lost 3 bases to trimming and J lost 4 bases; unmatched junction nucleotides: 4. This CDR3 is 13 amino acids long. The V gene's germline CDR1 is DFQATT and CDR2 SNEGSKA (reference sequence). The CDR3 sequence is CSASSSGSDTQYF. CDR3 DNA: TGCAGTGCTAGTTCTAGCGGATCAGATACGCAGTATTTT.

The chain carries TRBV5-5 and TRBJ1-2; TRBD1 aligns across 9 bases. With V trimmed by 1 base and J by 6 bases, 7 bases remained unmatched. The germline V gene has CDR1 SGHKS and CDR2 YYEKEE (reference sequence). CDR3 length: 15 amino acids. For the CDR3, the DNA is TGTGCCAGCAGCTTGACTACGGGACAGGGTAATGGCTACACCTTC. Its translation: CASSLTTGQGNGYTF.

This clonotype was recorded a few times. V gene TRBV6-5 combines with J gene TRBJ2-1; TRBD2 aligns across 13 bases. Trimming took 5 bases from V and 7 from J; bases not matched to a gene: 11. Per the germline V gene, CDR1 is MNHEY and CDR2 is SVGAGI. The CDR3 is 17 amino acids. The CDR3 is CASSPPGLAGRTNEQFF. Written as DNA, the CDR3 is TGTGCCAGCAGTCCACCGGGACTAGCGGGAAGAACGAATGAGCAGTTCTTC.

The CDR3 loop is CASSLRLYGYTF. DNA of the CDR3: TGTGCCAGCAGTCTGCGATTATATGGCTACACCTTC. V usage is TRBV12-3 or TRBV12-4 and J usage is TRBJ1-2, with D unclear. V dropped 5 bases and J dropped 5 bases, with 9 bases sitting between them. The CDR3 spans 12 residues.

The chain uses TRBV21-1 and TRBJ2-3; the table's D gene call, TRBD2, was not cross checked with the DNA. TRBV21-1 is recorded as a pseudogene. The CDR3 has 16 residues. The CDR3 protein is CASSETGTENTDTQYF. CDR3 DNA sequence: TGTGCCAGCAGCGAGACCGGGACTGAAAACACAGATACGCAGTATTTT.

This clonotype was detected a few times. CDR3 protein: CASSLLGLAGQFF. The CDR3 DNA sequence: TGTGCCAGCAGCCTCCTGGGACTAGCGGGGCAGTTCTTC. This chain links TRBV7-2 with TRBJ2-1; 12 bases line up with TRBD2. CDR3 length equals 13 residues. Trimming at V came to 5 bases and at J to 12 bases, leaving 5 bases not matched to a gene. Germline V lookup: CDR1 SGHTA, CDR2 FQGNSA.

This chain connects TRBV6-1 to TRBJ1-3, with 12 bases that match TRBD1. With 7 bases clipped from V and 5 bases from J, the junction kept 9 bases outside the gene matches. Per germline, CDR1 MNHNS and CDR2 SASEGT. The CDR3 sequence is 16 residues long. CDR3 DNA: TGTGCCAGCACTCCGGGACAGGGGGCGCGTAGAAACACCATATATTTT. Protein sequence: CASTPGQGARRNTIYF.

This clonotype was seen more than once but under ten times. This chain uses TRBV6-5 with TRBJ1-1; tentatively, D is TRBD1 (6 bases). The germline V and J ends were trimmed by 6 bases and 9 bases, with 14 bases remaining between them. Germline V CDR1 and CDR2: MNHEY, SVGAGI. CDR3 size: 12 residues. CDR3 sequence (DNA): TGTGCCAGCAGCGGCACAGGGAATAAAGCTTTCTTT. It translates to CASSGTGNKAFF.

This clonotype has more than one count but fewer than ten. V usage is TRBV29-1 and J usage is TRBJ1-2; TRBD1 agrees at 10 bases. This CDR3 region has 13 residues. The junction had 2 bases not matched to a gene; V was cut back by 6 bases and J by 1 base. The germline V gene has CDR1 SQVTM and CDR2 ANQGSEA. The CDR3 sequence is CSVDRGGNYGYTF. The DNA for the CDR3 is TGCAGCGTGGACAGGGGGGGTAACTATGGCTACACCTTC.

This clonotype was detected many times. V is TRBV29-1 and J is TRBJ1-1; 7 bases are a match to TRBD1. CDR3 length: 13 amino acids. The germline CDR1 and CDR2 sequences are SQVTM and ANQGSEA. The junction had 8 bases not matched to a gene; V was cut back by 6 bases and J by 4 bases. Written as DNA, the CDR3 is TGCAGCGTCAAGAACAGGGGTCGCACTGAAGCTTTCTTT. Translation: CSVKNRGRTEAFF.

The genes are TRBV7-9 and TRBJ2-7; no reliable D call. Germline V gives CDR1 SEHNR, CDR2 FQNEAQ (reference sequence). CDR3 length: 13 residues. V shed 5 bases and J shed 5 bases, with 13 bases lying between them. CDR3 nucleotides: TGTGCCAGCAGCATTGTGACGTCCCACGAGCAGTACTTC. Encoded protein: CASSIVTSHEQYF.

The CDR3 DNA is TGCGCCAGCAGTGGGGACGGGAATCAGCCCCAGCATTTT. Translation: CASSGDGNQPQHF. This chain uses TRBV10-1 with TRBJ1-5; perhaps TRBD1 as D (5 bases). The germline V gene has CDR1 WNHNN and CDR2 SYGVQD (reference sequence). The V end lost 4 bases, the J end lost 4 bases, and 8 bases lay between the germline ends. This CDR3 comprises 13 residues.

This chain uses TRBV28 with TRBJ2-7, with D tentatively TRBD2 (6 bases). V was shortened by 3 bases and J by 3 bases, with 15 bases between the two germline ends. The CDR3 runs to 15 residues. In germline, CDR1 is MDHEN, CDR2 SYDVKM. CDR3 sequence reads: CASSFRRGFNYEQYF. The CDR3 coding sequence is TGTGCCAGCAGTTTTCGGAGGGGTTTCAACTACGAGCAGTACTTC.

Only one count was recorded for this clonotype. The CDR3 loop is CSVRVNAFSSYNEQFF. The CDR3 DNA is TGCAGCGTTCGTGTTAATGCGTTTAGCTCCTACAATGAGCAGTTCTTC. This chain uses TRBV29-1 with TRBJ2-1; D remains ambiguous. This CDR3 has 16 amino acids. The germline CDR1 and CDR2 sequences are SQVTM and ANQGSEA. Trimming took off 5 bases at V and 0 bases at J, with 17 bases between the two ends.

The chain employs TRBV27 and TRBJ2-1; a possible D gene is TRBD2 (6 bases). The V and J ends lost 3 bases and 0 bases respectively, with 15 bases between them. This CDR3 spans 17 amino acids. Germline CDR1 reads MNHEY; CDR2 reads SMNVEV (reference sequence). The CDR3 region has the DNA TGTGCCAGCAGTTTCCAACTAGCCGCCAGCTCCTACAATGAGCAGTTCTTC. It translates to CASSFQLAASSYNEQFF.

The chain joins TRBV7-9 to TRBJ2-5, with 7 bases lining up with TRBD1. This CDR3 spans 13 amino acids. The germline V gene encodes CDR1 SEHNR and CDR2 FQNEAQ (reference sequence). V trimming: 5 bases; J trimming: 2 bases; junction bases outside the gene matches: 2. The CDR3 DNA reads TGTGCCAGCAGCCAGGGGGATCAAGAGACCCAGTACTTC. Translated: CASSQGDQETQYF. Drawing the rest from reference TRBV7-9 and TRBJ2-5, the complete variable domain is DTGVSQNPRHKITKRGQNVTFRCDPISEHNRLYWYRQTLGQGPEFLTYFQNEAQLEKSRLLSDRFSAERPKGSFSTLEIQRTEQGDSAMYLCASSQGDQETQYFGPGTRLLVL.

This clonotype occurred a few times. The rearrangement joins TRBV29-1 to TRBJ2-3; 7 bases fit TRBD2. V was clipped by 5 bases and J by 3 bases; unmatched bases: 8. Germline CDR1 SQVTM, CDR2 ANQGSEA. The CDR3 consists of 14 residues. CDR3 amino acids: CSVRGEAGTDTQYF. The CDR3 DNA reads TGCAGCGTTCGGGGGGAGGCCGGAACAGATACGCAGTATTTT.

The chain links TRBV6-2 or TRBV6-3 to TRBJ2-1; D ambiguous. The germline V gene has CDR1 MNHEY and CDR2 SVGEGT. Trimming pared 8 bases from V and 9 bases from J, leaving 11 bases between. This CDR3 is built from 11 residues. DNA of the CDR3: TGTGCCAGCGCGCTAGTATTTGAGCAGTTCTTC. It codes for CASALVFEQFF.

The chain employs TRBV6-1 and TRBJ1-3; the match to TRBD1 covers 7 bases. The CDR3 has 15 amino acids. CDR1 is MNHNS and CDR2 is SASEGT in the germline V gene. With V trimmed by 4 bases and J by 0 bases, 3 bases remained unmatched. The CDR3 sequence: CASSGTGLSGNTIYF. The CDR3 bases are TGTGCCAGCAGTGGGACAGGACTCTCTGGAAACACCATATATTTT.

There are a few counts of this clonotype. The V and J genes are TRBV20-1 and TRBJ2-1; TRBD2 agrees at 9 bases. V lost 1 base, J lost 3 bases, and 7 bases stayed unmatched. The CDR3 has 16 residues. Looked up from germline, CDR1 is DFQATT and CDR2 is SNEGSKA (reference sequence). The CDR3 nucleotides read TGCAGTGCTAGAGGGCGGGAGGGCCTCTACTACAATGAGCAGTTCTTC. This gives the protein CSARGREGLYYNEQFF.

This clonotype was observed a handful of times. The CDR3 here is CASSSAADTQYF. The DNA for the CDR3 is TGTGCCAGCAGTTCCGCGGCAGATACGCAGTATTTT. The V gene is TRBV3-1, the J gene TRBJ2-3; no firm D call. V was clipped by 6 bases and J by 4 bases, with 8 bases between them. Per germline, CDR1 LGHDT and CDR2 YNNKEL (reference sequence). This CDR3 region has 12 residues.